A single sample is the source of the 16 T cell receptor beta chains below, sequenced in a study of blood T cell repertoires in COVID-19. This table comes from immunoSEQ multiplex PCR, and its TCRdb copy is limited to in-frame clones, with some not included. The sample has roughly 84,000 clones, about 79% seen once; the top ten hold around 4.5%. Sequences were obtained from peripheral blood. The receptors derive from a woman between 45 and 65 years old with acute or convalescent COVID-19.

CDR3 sequence: CASSQVAQSNYGYTF. The CDR3 region has the DNA TGTGCCAGCAGCCAAGTAGCTCAGTCTAACTATGGCTACACCTTC. The V gene is TRBV4-2, the J gene TRBJ1-2; D is ambiguous. Trimming took 1 base from V and 0 from J, leaving 9 bases between them. The CDR3 length is 15 residues. Germline CDR1 is LGHNA and CDR2 is YNFKEQ.

Here the CDR3 DNA reads TGTGCCAGCAGTCAAGGGACAGGGGGAGAGACCCAGTACTTC. Its protein is CASSQGTGGETQYF. J is TRBJ2-5 and V is TRBV28; the match to TRBD1 covers 11 bases. This CDR3 is 14 amino acids long. Germline CDR1 and CDR2: MDHEN and SYDVKM. Germline trimming cut 5 bases from V and 4 bases from J; bases unmatched to any gene: 3.

The chain combines TRBV4-1 with TRBJ1-1, with 8 positions matching TRBD1. CDR3 length: 14 amino acids. Germline CDR1 MGHRA, CDR2 YSYEKL. J gave up 7 bases and V 4 bases, and 8 bases lay outside the gene matches. The CDR3 spells CASSLGTGPLEAFF. CDR3 DNA sequence: TGCGCCAGCAGCCTAGGGACAGGCCCCCTTGAAGCTTTCTTT.

This chain connects TRBV9 to TRBJ1-1, with 10 bases fitting TRBD1. Germline trimming cut 0 bases from V and 0 bases from J; bases unmatched to any gene: 5. The length of the CDR3 is 17 residues. Germline loops: CDR1 SGDLS, CDR2 YYNGEE. The CDR3 coding sequence is TGTGCCAGCAGCGTAGATCCCGGGACAGGGGTGAACACTGAAGCTTTCTTT. Translated: CASSVDPGTGVNTEAFF. Using reference TRBV9 and TRBJ1-1 for the parts outside the CDR3, the full variable domain is DSGVTQTPKHLITATGQRVTLRCSPRSGDLSVYWYQQSLDQGLQFLIQYYNGEERAKGNILERFSAQQFPDLHSELNLSSLELGDSALYFCASSVDPGTGVNTEAFFGQGTRLTVV.

The chain carries TRBV3-1 (or the pseudogene TRBV3-2) and TRBJ1-6; TRBD1 aligns across 7 bases. Germline V CDR1 and CDR2: LGHDT, YNNKEL (reference sequence). This CDR3 region has 14 residues. J was trimmed by 9 bases and V by 2 bases; bases with no gene match: 4. CDR3 nucleotides: TGTGCCAGCAGCCAACCGGGACAGTCTTCACCCCTCCACTTT. This encodes CASSQPGQSSPLHF.

The chain is built from TRBV3-1 (or the pseudogene TRBV3-2) and TRBJ1-5, with no clear D. The germline V gene encodes CDR1 LGHDT and CDR2 YNNKEL (reference sequence). The V gene lost 3 bases and the J gene lost 5 bases, with 11 bases spanning the gap. The CDR3 is 14 residues long. The DNA of the CDR3 is TGTGCCAGCAGCCAGACCGGGGTGCATCAGCCCCAGCATTTT. It translates to CASSQTGVHQPQHF.

The chain couples TRBV6-5 to TRBJ1-4; 8 bases match TRBD1. Germline CDR1 and CDR2: MNHEY and SVGAGI. This CDR3 has 13 residues. Trimming took 8 bases from V and 4 from J; bases not matched to a gene: 3. DNA for the CDR3: TGTGCCAGCGGGGACAGGATTAATGAAAAACTGTTTTTT. Residues: CASGDRINEKLFF.

The chain recombines TRBV18 with TRBJ1-2; D may be TRBD1 (5 bases). V lost 3 bases, J lost 6 bases, and 11 bases lay in between. Germline V CDR1 and CDR2: KGHSH, LQKENI. This CDR3 is built from 13 residues. The CDR3 sequence is CASSPLPTDGYTF. The CDR3 nucleotides are TGTGCCAGCTCACCTCTTCCGACAGATGGCTACACCTTC.

This clone is a singleton in its sample. The rearrangement joins TRBV11-2 to TRBJ2-5; D ambiguous. Between the trimmed V and J ends, which lost 0 bases and 7 bases, there was a span of 9 bases. Per germline, CDR1 SGHAT and CDR2 FQNNGV. This CDR3 comprises 13 residues. CDR3 nucleotides: TGTGCCAGCAGCTTAGAATCGCCCGGGACCCAGTACTTC. Its translation is CASSLESPGTQYF. The full variable domain, its missing parts supplied by reference TRBV11-2 and TRBJ2-5, is EAGVAQSPRYKIIEKRQSVAFWCNPISGHATLYWYQQILGQGPKLLIQFQNNGVVDDSQLPKDRFSAERLKGVDSTLKIQPAKLEDSAVYLCASSLESPGTQYFGPGTRLLVL.

The chain links TRBV14 to TRBJ1-2, with unresolved D. Trimming removed 6 bases at V and 3 bases at J, with 14 bases between. CDR3 length: 14 amino acids. Looked up from germline, CDR1 is SGHDN and CDR2 is FVKESK. The CDR3 sequence: CASSLSKAHYGYTF. DNA of the CDR3: TGTGCCAGCAGTCTCTCGAAAGCCCACTATGGCTACACCTTC.

This chain connects TRBV15 to TRBJ1-2; TRBD1 agrees at 7 bases. Germline CDR1 and CDR2: LNHNV and YYDKDF (reference sequence). The CDR3 is 13 amino acids. Germline trimming cut 5 bases from V and 5 bases from J; bases unmatched to any gene: 5. The CDR3 sequence: CATSPRTGYGYTF. The CDR3 DNA sequence: TGTGCCACCAGCCCCCGGACAGGTTATGGCTACACCTTC.

The V gene is TRBV2, the J gene TRBJ1-2, with 7 bases that match TRBD1. CDR1 is SNHLY, CDR2 FYNNEI, per germline. This CDR3 is 14 amino acids long. Unmatched junction bases numbered 4, after V lost 4 bases and J lost 2 bases. CDR3 loop: CASSGAGGNYGYTF. CDR3 sequence (DNA): TGTGCCAGCAGTGGGGCAGGGGGAAACTATGGCTACACCTTC.

The chain couples TRBV28 to TRBJ1-2, with D hard to call. Trimming cost V 3 bases and J 4 bases, with 9 bases left between them. There are 13 residues in the CDR3. In germline, CDR1 is MDHEN, CDR2 SYDVKM. CDR3 sequence (DNA): TGTGCCAGCAGTTTTGGGCAGCTCTATGGCTACACCTTC. It translates to CASSFGQLYGYTF.

This clone occurred a few times. This chain uses TRBV2 with TRBJ2-2, with a weak D call TRBD1 (6 bases). V lost 1 base, J lost 6 bases, and 12 bases lay in between. CDR1 and CDR2 (germline): SNHLY, FYNNEI. This CDR3 comprises 15 residues. The CDR3 coding sequence is TGTGCCAGCAGTGAAGGGAGGACAGAGGCCGGGGAGCTGTTTTTT. Its protein is CASSEGRTEAGELFF.

The chain joins TRBV13 to TRBJ2-3; D is possibly TRBD2 (6 bases). The CDR3 is 16 residues long. Germline CDR1 and CDR2: PRHDT and FYEKMQ (reference sequence). Trimming pared 5 bases from V and 2 bases from J, leaving 17 bases between. CDR3 sequence: CASSARPGLNTDTQYF. In DNA form, the CDR3 reads TGTGCCAGCAGCGCCCGACCGGGACTTAACACAGATACGCAGTATTTT.

The J gene is TRBJ1-2, the V gene TRBV5-6; the match to TRBD1 covers 9 bases. CDR1 and CDR2 from the germline V gene are SGHDT and YYEEEE. Unmatched junction bases numbered 8, after V lost 5 bases and J lost 0 bases. The CDR3 has 16 residues. The CDR3 DNA follows: TGTGCCAGCAGGGGGACAGGGTACTCTCCTAACTATGGCTACACCTTC. This sequence encodes CASRGTGYSPNYGYTF.